This T cell receptor (beta chain) emerged from a study of blood T cell repertoires in COVID-19. Generated by immunoSEQ multiplex PCR, the TCRdb table keeps only in-frame clones and is missing some. This sample has approximately 31,000 clones; approximately 88% occur once, and the top ten carry 13%. CDR1 and CDR2 (germline): LGHNA, YSLEER. V lost 1 base to trimming and J lost 6 bases; unmatched junction nucleotides: 5. The CDR3 is 15 amino acids. The chain links TRBV4-3 to TRBJ2-1, with 8 bases identical to TRBD2. Sample: peripheral blood. The receptor was isolated from a man aged 65 to 79 with active COVID-19. DNA for the CDR3: TGCGCCAGCAGCCAAGGGGGCGGGGGGACCAATGAGCAGTTCTTC. It is translated as CASSQGGGGTNEQFF.